This entry concerns a single TCR beta chain. What it recognizes is unknown. This record comes from a study of CD8+ T cells in alopecia areata. Regarding the study as a whole: Lesional tissue from the scalp (especially in alopecia totalis/universalis) showed higher clonality than normal scalp. Many of the expanded lesional clones endured in scalp and blood while on tofacitinib.

Extracted RNA was reverse transcribed into cDNA, the sequencing template. Measured with immunoSEQ multiplex PCR; TCRdb has only the in-frame clones, and not every one. The top ten clones hold roughly 3.5% of a sample with roughly 110,000 clones, 56% of them seen once. Regarding treatment: oral pan-JAK inhibitor, 5-10 mg twice daily. The material sequenced was CD4+ T cells sorted from blood, taken at week 24, from a patient treated with tofacitinib. The receptor's source is a human donor with alopecia areata.

The CDR3 DNA sequence: TGCGCCAGCAGCCAAGATGGTAGGGAGACACCCCTCCACTTT. Amino acid sequence: CASSQDGRETPLHF. The V and J genes are TRBV4-3 and TRBJ1-6; the D is unclear. CDR3 length: 14 residues. Germline V lookup: CDR1 LGHNA, CDR2 YSLEER. V was shortened by 0 bases and J by 11 bases, with 11 bases between the two germline ends.